These 20 T cell receptor beta chains came from one sample sequenced in a study of T cells after yellow fever vaccination. From the 5' RACE reads, TCRdb called clonotypes with MiXCR, one entry per CDR3 protein. Found here are over 110,000 distinct CDR3 sequences, 7.7% of them singletons; the top ten hold roughly 0.76%. The sequences come from CD4+ T cells sorted from PBMCs, collected 5 days after the yellow fever booster vaccination. These receptors originate from a man aged 25-45 years who received the YFV17D yellow fever vaccine.

The table lists this clonotype with many counts. The V gene is TRBV10-3, the J gene TRBJ2-1; 9 bases line up with TRBD2. The CDR3 totals 13 residues. Germline-derived CDR1 and CDR2 are ENHRY and SYGVKD. V dropped 10 bases and J dropped 9; count of bases not matched to a gene: 10. The CDR3 is CATIAGAKSEQFF. The CDR3 DNA follows: TGTGCCACAATAGCGGGAGCAAAGAGTGAGCAGTTCTTC.

The gene calls are TRBV5-5 and TRBJ2-1; maybe TRBD2 (5 bases). This CDR3 contains 15 residues. The V end was cut by 5 bases, the J end by 0 bases, with 12 bases between. The germline V gene has CDR1 SGHKS and CDR2 YYEKEE (reference sequence). CDR3 DNA sequence: TGTGCCAGCAGACGAGACGGGGTCTCCTACAATGAGCAGTTCTTC. It is translated as CASRRDGVSYNEQFF.

This clonotype occurred many times. The chain uses TRBV5-1 and TRBJ2-2; the D gene is possibly TRBD2 (5 bases). From germline, CDR1 is SGHRS and CDR2 YFSETQ. The CDR3 contains 14 residues. Trimming took off 4 bases at V and 5 bases at J, with 12 bases between the two ends. The CDR3 DNA follows: TGCGCCAGCAGCCAAACTGAGGGAACCGGGGAGCTGTTTTTT. Translation gives CASSQTEGTGELFF.

In its sample, this clonotype was seen a few times. The gene calls are TRBV12-3 or TRBV12-4 and TRBJ2-3; 9 bases are shared with TRBD2. There are 17 residues in the CDR3. V lost 2 bases and J lost 5; bases outside the gene matches: 11. The CDR3 DNA sequence: TGTGCCAGCAGTTTATCTCTAGCGGGAAGTACGGGAGATACGCAGTATTTT. Amino acid sequence: CASSLSLAGSTGDTQYF.

This clonotype was observed at least ten times. The V gene is TRBV27, the J gene TRBJ1-4; D not certain. Germline loops: CDR1 MNHEY, CDR2 SMNVEV (reference sequence). CDR3 length equals 14 residues. The V end lost 5 bases, the J end lost 5 bases, and 12 bases lay between the germline ends. CDR3 sequence reads: CASSKARQNEKLFF. The CDR3 nucleotides are TGTGCCAGCAGTAAGGCCCGACAAAATGAAAAACTGTTTTTT.

As for this clonotype: The conserved phenylalanine or tryptophan is not found at the CDR3 terminus, so this likely reflects a read error. The DNA is left out, because the CDR3 cannot be placed on it with certainty; the CDR3 is given as TCRdb lists it. The rearrangement joins TRBV7-2 to TRBJ2-7. CDR1 SGHTA and CDR2 FQGNSA come from the germline V gene. 11 amino acids form the CDR3, both terminal residues included. CDR3 in amino acids: CASSLSIMRFG.

Comments on this clonotype: Mismatch with germline at one junction end may stem from a read error. The chain joins TRBV20-1 to TRBJ1-2; TRBD1 agrees at 8 bases. This CDR3 has 16 residues. In germline, CDR1 is DFQATT, CDR2 SNEGSKA (reference sequence). CDR3 in DNA: TGCAGTGCTAGAGACCCTAGGCAGGGGGCTAACTATCGCTACACCTTC. It specifies CSARDPRQGANYRYTF.

This clonotype was counted at least ten times. V is TRBV6-1 and J is TRBJ2-7; TRBD2 matches 12 bases. The CDR3 extends over 14 amino acids. Germline V lookup: CDR1 MNHNS, CDR2 SASEGT. Trimming at V came to 6 bases and at J to 9 bases, leaving 9 bases not matched to a gene. CDR3 in DNA: TGTGCCAGCAGACCCGGGACTAGCGGGTTTGGGCAGTACTTC. This translates into CASRPGTSGFGQYF.

The rearrangement uses TRBV5-8 and TRBJ2-7, with D possibly being TRBD1 (5 bases). This CDR3 comprises 12 residues. The V and J ends lost 5 bases and 6 bases respectively, with 12 bases between them. Per the germline V gene, CDR1 is SGHTS and CDR2 is YDEGEE. As DNA, the CDR3 is TGTGCCAGCAGGCTGACAGAGGCCGAGCAGTACTTC. Amino acid sequence: CASRLTEAEQYF.

There are many counts of this clonotype. The chain combines TRBV7-2 with TRBJ2-3; TRBD1 or TRBD2 may be the D gene (5 bases each). With 2 bases removed from V and 1 base from J, the gap between germline ends came to 13 bases. The CDR3 is 16 residues long. Germline CDR1 reads SGHTA; CDR2 reads FQGNSA. CDR3 loop: CASSLRGGTGTDTQYF. CDR3 coding DNA: TGTGCCAGCAGCTTACGGGGCGGCACTGGCACAGATACGCAGTATTTT.

The chain links TRBV6-5 to TRBJ2-4; TRBD2 might be the D (6 bases). Trimming shortened V by 0 bases and J by 7 bases, and 13 bases separated the two germline ends. This CDR3 spans 15 amino acids. Germline assignment: CDR1 MNHEY and CDR2 SVGAGI. The CDR3 is CASSYSNGGRNIQYF. The CDR3 DNA follows: TGTGCCAGCAGTTACTCGAACGGAGGGCGGAACATTCAGTACTTC.

The V gene is TRBV2, the J gene TRBJ2-7, with D possibly being TRBD1 (6 bases). CDR3 length: 12 residues. Germline loops: CDR1 SNHLY, CDR2 FYNNEI. The V gene lost 7 bases and the J gene lost 3 bases, with 10 bases spanning the gap. CDR3 in DNA: TGTGCCAGCACTCAGGGGTACTACGAGCAGTACTTC. Protein product: CASTQGYYEQYF.

This clonotype was recorded at least ten times. This chain connects TRBV4-2 to TRBJ2-7; TRBD1 aligns across 8 bases. J lost 5 bases, V lost 4 bases, and 7 bases had no gene match. The germline CDR1 and CDR2 sequences are LGHNA and YNFKEQ. The CDR3 is 14 amino acids. Here the CDR3 reads CASSRDRQKDEQYF. CDR3 in DNA: TGTGCCAGCAGCCGGGACAGGCAAAAGGACGAGCAGTACTTC.

The chain has TRBV7-9 and TRBJ2-2, with 8 positions matching TRBD1. The CDR3 totals 17 residues. CDR1 is SEHNR and CDR2 is FQNEAQ in the germline V gene (reference sequence). V trimming: 5 bases; J trimming: 0 bases; junction bases outside the gene matches: 8. The CDR3 sequence is CASSETTGGSNTGELFF. As DNA, the CDR3 is TGTGCCAGCAGCGAGACCACAGGGGGTTCGAACACCGGGGAGCTGTTTTTT.

This clonotype has a count of ten or more. The V gene is TRBV12-3 or TRBV12-4, the J gene TRBJ2-7; TRBD1 matches at 11 bases. V trimming: 4 bases; J trimming: 2 bases; junction bases outside the gene matches: 4. The CDR3 extends over 15 amino acids. DNA for the CDR3: TGTGCCAGCAGTTCTGGGACAGGGGGAACCTACGAGCAGTACTTC. Its protein product is CASSSGTGGTYEQYF.

This clonotype was recorded many times. The chain has TRBV5-1 and TRBJ2-5; D might be TRBD2 (5 bases). The CDR3 loop spans 15 amino acids. Germline V CDR1 and CDR2: SGHRS, YFSETQ. Trimming cost V 5 bases and J 2 bases, with 16 bases left between them. CDR3: CASSFSFQRQETQYF. CDR3 DNA sequence: TGCGCCAGCAGTTTCAGCTTTCAGCGGCAAGAGACCCAGTACTTC. The variable domain in full, completed from reference TRBV5-1 and TRBJ2-5, reads KAGVTQTPRYLIKTRGQQVTLSCSPISGHRSVSWYQQTPGQGLQFLFEYFSETQRNKGNFPGRFSGRQFSNSRSEMNVSTLELGDSALYLCASSFSFQRQETQYFGPGTRLLVL.

This chain uses TRBV30 with TRBJ2-1; a weak D match, TRBD2 (5 bases). Between the trimmed V and J ends, which lost 0 bases and 7 bases, there was a span of 13 bases. The germline CDR1 and CDR2 sequences are GTSNPN and SVGIG (reference sequence). The CDR3 loop spans 14 amino acids. In nucleotides, the CDR3 is TGTGCCTGGAGTGTAGGGCGGGCCCAGAATGAGCAGTTCTTC. As protein: CAWSVGRAQNEQFF.

This clonotype was observed many times. The rearrangement links TRBV20-1 to TRBJ2-5; D remains ambiguous. From germline, CDR1 is DFQATT and CDR2 SNEGSKA (reference sequence). The CDR3 spans 13 residues. V was shortened by 5 bases and J by 5 bases, with 15 bases between the two germline ends. This CDR3 is CSADPPFLETQYF. The CDR3 DNA is TGCAGTGCTGACCCTCCCTTTCTGGAGACCCAGTACTTC.

This clonotype has a count of ten or more. The genes are TRBV5-1 and TRBJ2-4; 9 bases match TRBD1. V shed 0 bases, J shed 12 bases, and the junction held 7 bases outside the gene matches. Germline V gene sequence: CDR1 SGHRS, CDR2 YFSETQ. This CDR3 contains 14 residues. The DNA of the CDR3 is TGCGCCAGCAGCTTGGCCCCGGGACAGGGCGGTCAGTACTTC. Protein sequence: CASSLAPGQGGQYF.

This clonotype was detected many times. The chain links TRBV7-2 to TRBJ1-5; D possibly corresponds to TRBD1 (6 bases). The germline V gene has CDR1 SGHTA and CDR2 FQGNSA. The V gene lost 1 base and the J gene lost 2 bases, with 12 bases spanning the gap. The CDR3 sequence is 16 residues long. DNA of the CDR3: TGTGCCAGCAGCTTAGTGGGGGGCGTTGGCAATCAGCCCCAGCATTTT. This codes for CASSLVGGVGNQPQHF.